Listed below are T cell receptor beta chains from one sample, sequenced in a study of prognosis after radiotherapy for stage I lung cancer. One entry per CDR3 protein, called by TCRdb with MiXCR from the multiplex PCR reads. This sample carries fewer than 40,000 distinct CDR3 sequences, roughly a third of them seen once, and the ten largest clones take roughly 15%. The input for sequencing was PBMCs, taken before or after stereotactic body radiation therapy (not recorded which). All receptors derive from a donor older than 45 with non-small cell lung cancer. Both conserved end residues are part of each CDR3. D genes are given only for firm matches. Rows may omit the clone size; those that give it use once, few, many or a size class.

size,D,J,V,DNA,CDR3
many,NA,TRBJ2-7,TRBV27,TGTGCCAGCAGTTCCCCCGGGTCAATTACGGAAGAGCAGTACTTC,CASSSPGSITEEQYF
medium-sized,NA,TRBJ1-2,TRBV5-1,TGCGCCAGCAGCTTGGTAGGGTTCGAAGGAGGCGGTGGCTACACCTTC,CASSLVGFEGGGGYTF
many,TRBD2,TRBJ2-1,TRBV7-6,TGTGCCAGCAGCCCAGGGACTAGCGTCGATGAGCAGTTCTTC,CASSPGTSVDEQFF
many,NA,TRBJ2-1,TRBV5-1,TGCGCCAGCAGCCTACAGAGGAGCTCCTACAATGAGCAGTTCTTC,CASSLQRSSYNEQFF
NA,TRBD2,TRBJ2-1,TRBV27,TGTGCCAGCAGGACTAGCGCTGGGGGATTCTCCTACAATGAGCAGTTCTTC,CASRTSAGGFSYNEQFF
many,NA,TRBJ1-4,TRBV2,TGTGCCAGCAGCCAGATACGGGTGAATGAAAAACTGTTTTTT,CASSQIRVNEKLFF
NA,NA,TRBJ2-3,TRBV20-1,TGCAGTGCTAGAGACCGGGGAGATACGCAGTATTTT,CSARDRGDTQYF
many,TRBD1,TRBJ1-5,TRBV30,TGTGCCTGGGGGGACAGGGGCAATCAGCCCCAGCATTTT,CAWGDRGNQPQHF
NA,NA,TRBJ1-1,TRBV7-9,TGTGCCAGCAGCCGACGGGGAAACACTGAAGCTTTCTTT,CASSRRGNTEAFF
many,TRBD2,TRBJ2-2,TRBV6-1,TGTGCCAGCAGTGGTAGCGGGGACTACACCGGGGAGCTGTTTTTT,CASSGSGDYTGELFF
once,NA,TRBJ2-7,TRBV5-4,TGTGCCAGCAGCTTGGTGGACGATGTCGAGCAGTACTTC,CASSLVDDVEQYF
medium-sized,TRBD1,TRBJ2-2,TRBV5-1,TGCGCCAGCAGCTTGGGAGACAGGGATCCCCCCGGGGAGCTGTTTTTT,CASSLGDRDPPGELFF
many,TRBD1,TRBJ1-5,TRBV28,TGTGCCAGCAGCTTAATGCCCAGGGGGCCGCGGCAGCCCCAGCATTTT,CASSLMPRGPRQPQHF
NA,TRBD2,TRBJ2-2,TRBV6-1,TGTACCAGCAGTGATAGCGGGAGAGCCACCGGGGAGCTGTTTTTT,CTSSDSGRATGELFF
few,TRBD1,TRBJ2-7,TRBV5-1,TGCGCCAGCAGCTCGGGACGGACAGGGGGCTACGAGCAGTACTTC,CASSSGRTGGYEQYF
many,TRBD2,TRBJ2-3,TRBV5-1,TGCGCCAGCAGCTCCGGGACTAACACAGATACGCAGTATTTT,CASSSGTNTDTQYF
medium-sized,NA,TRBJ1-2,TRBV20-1,TGCAGTGCTAGAGGTCCGTATGGCTACACCTTC,CSARGPYGYTF
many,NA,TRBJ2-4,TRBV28,TGTGCCAGCAGTTTTGGGGGGCGAGGCAAAAACATTCAGTACTTC,CASSFGGRGKNIQYF
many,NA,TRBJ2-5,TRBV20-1,TGCACCTTAGTGGACGGGCAAGAGACCCAGTACTTC,CTLVDGQETQYF
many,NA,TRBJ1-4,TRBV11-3,TGTGCCAGCAGCTTAGGGGGACCGGCGGGTGAAAAACTGTTTTTT,CASSLGGPAGEKLFF
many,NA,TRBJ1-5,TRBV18,TGTGCCAGCTCACCAGGGTTGGGTCAGCCCCAGCATTTT,CASSPGLGQPQHF
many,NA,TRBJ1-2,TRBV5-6,TGTGCCAGCAGCTTCCGAGGGATGGATAACTATGGCTACACCTTC,CASSFRGMDNYGYTF
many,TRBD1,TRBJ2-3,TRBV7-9,TGTGCCAGCAGCTTAGGAGCCTCAGGGGGCAGGGGCTTGGGAGATACGCAGTATTTT,CASSLGASGGRGLGDTQYF
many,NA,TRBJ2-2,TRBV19,TGTGCCAGCAGAATAACGAACACCGGGGAGCTGTTTTTT,CASRITNTGELFF
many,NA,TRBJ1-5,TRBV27,TGTGCCAGCAGGCAACGGGGACAGCCCCAGCATTTT,CASRQRGQPQHF
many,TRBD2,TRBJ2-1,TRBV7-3,TGTGCCAGCAGACAAAGCGGGAGCTCCAATGAGCAGTTCTTC,CASRQSGSSNEQFF
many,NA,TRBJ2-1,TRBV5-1,TGCGCCAGCAGCTTGGAGGGAAGCTCCTACAATGAGCAGTTCTTC,CASSLEGSSYNEQFF
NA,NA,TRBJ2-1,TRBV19,TGTGCCAGTAGTAAAGAGGCAGGTGCTCCCTACAATGAGCAGTTCTTC,CASSKEAGAPYNEQFF
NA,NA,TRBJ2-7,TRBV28,TGTGCCAGCAGTCAGGGTATTCCCTACGAGCAGTACTTC,CASSQGIPYEQYF
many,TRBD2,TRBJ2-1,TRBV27,TGTGCCAGCAGCCCCTACCCCCGACTAGCGCTGTCCTACAATGAGCAGTTCTTC,CASSPYPRLALSYNEQFF
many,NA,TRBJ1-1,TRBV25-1,TGTGCCAGCAGTGCGGCCCGAGGGGGTTTAGAAGCTTTCTTT,CASSAARGGLEAFF
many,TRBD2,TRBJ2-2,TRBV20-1,TGCAGTGCCGTGGGTGGGGGGAGGGACACCGGGGAGCTGTTTTTT,CSAVGGGRDTGELFF
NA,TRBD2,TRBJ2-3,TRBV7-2,TGTGCCAGCAGCTTATTTTTCGGGGGGTTCCTCGGCACAGATACGCAGTATTTT,CASSLFFGGFLGTDTQYF
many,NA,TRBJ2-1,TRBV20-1,TGCAGTGCTAGTAGCCGCGCCTACAATGAGCAGTTCTTC,CSASSRAYNEQFF
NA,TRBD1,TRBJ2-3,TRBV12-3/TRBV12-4,TGTGCCAGCAGGGACAGGTTTGACACAGATACGCAGTATTTT,CASRDRFDTDTQYF
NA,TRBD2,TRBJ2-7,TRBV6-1,TGTGCCAGGGGTTCTAGCGGGAGTTACGAGCAGTACTTC,CARGSSGSYEQYF
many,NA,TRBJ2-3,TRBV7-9,TGTGCCAGCAGCTTAAGAGCTCGGTCAGATACGCAGTATTTT,CASSLRARSDTQYF
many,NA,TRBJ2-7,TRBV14,TGTGCCAGCAGCCCCGTACCAGGCTACGAGCAGTACTTC,CASSPVPGYEQYF
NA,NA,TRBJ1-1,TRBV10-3,TGTGCCATCAGTGAGCCGGAGCAGCAGACAGTGAACACTGAAGCTTTCTTT,CAISEPEQQTVNTEAFF
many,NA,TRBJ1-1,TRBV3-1,TGTGCCAGCAGCCAAGAAGGGGTGACTGAAGCTTTCTTT,CASSQEGVTEAFF
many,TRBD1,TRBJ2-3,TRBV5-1,TGCGCCAGCAGCTTTAGCGGGACAGGGGGAGATACGCAGTATTTT,CASSFSGTGGDTQYF
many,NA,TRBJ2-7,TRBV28,TGTGCCAGCAGTTTACGCGAGCAGTACTTC,CASSLREQYF
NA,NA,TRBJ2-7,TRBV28,TGTGCCAGCAGTTTAAGGCGGGGTTGGTACTTC,CASSLRRGWYF
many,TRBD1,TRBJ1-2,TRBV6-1,TGTGCCAGCACGAGGGACAGGGCCAACTATGGCTACACCTTC,CASTRDRANYGYTF
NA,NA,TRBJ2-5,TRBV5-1,TGCGCCATCAGCTTCGAGGGGAGGCGAGAGACCCAGTACTTC,CAISFEGRRETQYF
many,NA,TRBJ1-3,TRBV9,TGTGCCAGCAGCGTATTGGACAGCTCTGGAAACACCATATATTTT,CASSVLDSSGNTIYF
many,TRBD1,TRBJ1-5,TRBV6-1,TGTGCCAGCAGTGAATTGTGGACAGGGCAGCCCCAGCATTTT,CASSELWTGQPQHF
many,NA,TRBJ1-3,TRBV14,TGTGCCAGCAGCCACCTCAAGGGGACTGGAAACACCATATATTTT,CASSHLKGTGNTIYF
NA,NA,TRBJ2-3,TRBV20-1,TGCAGTGCTAGCCCTCAGGAACTACCTAGCACAGATACGCAGTATTTT,CSASPQELPSTDTQYF
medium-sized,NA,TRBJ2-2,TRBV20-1,TGCAGTGCTAGAGGGGGAGGGACAGACACCGGGGAGCTGTTTTTT,CSARGGGTDTGELFF
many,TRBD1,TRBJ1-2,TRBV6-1,TGTGCCAGCAGCCGACTTACAGGGGTTAACTATGGCTACACCTTC,CASSRLTGVNYGYTF
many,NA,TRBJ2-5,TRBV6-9,TGTGCCAGCAGTTACCTTGGACGGGATCAAGAGACCCAGTACTTC,CASSYLGRDQETQYF
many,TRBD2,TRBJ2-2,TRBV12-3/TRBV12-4,TGTGCCAGCACCCTAAGCGGGGGGGCCTGGACCGGGGAGCTGTTTTTT,CASTLSGGAWTGELFF
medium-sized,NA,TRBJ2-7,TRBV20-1,TGCAGTGCTAGAAAGAGCTCCTACGAGCAGTACTTC,CSARKSSYEQYF
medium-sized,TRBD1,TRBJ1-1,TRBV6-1,TGTGCCAGCAGCTTAGACAGGGGTTCGAACAAAGCTTTCTTT,CASSLDRGSNKAFF
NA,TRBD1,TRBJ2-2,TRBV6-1,TGTGCCAGCAACCGGGACAGCACGTACACCGGGGAGCTGTTTTTT,CASNRDSTYTGELFF
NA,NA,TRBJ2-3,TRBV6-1,TGTGCCAGCAGTGACTCGGAGGTCACATATACGCAGTATTTT,CASSDSEVTYTQYF
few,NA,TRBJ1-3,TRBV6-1,TGTGCCAGCAGCCCGGGGGATCTAGGAAACACCATATATTTT,CASSPGDLGNTIYF
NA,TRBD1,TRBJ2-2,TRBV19,TGTGCCAGTAGTATAGACGGGTGGGACAGGGGGCTTGCGTTTAACACCGGGGAGCTGTTTTTT,CASSIDGWDRGLAFNTGELFF
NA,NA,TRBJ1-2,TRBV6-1,TGTGCCAGCAAACCCCTCGGGACGGATTATGGCTACACCTTC,CASKPLGTDYGYTF